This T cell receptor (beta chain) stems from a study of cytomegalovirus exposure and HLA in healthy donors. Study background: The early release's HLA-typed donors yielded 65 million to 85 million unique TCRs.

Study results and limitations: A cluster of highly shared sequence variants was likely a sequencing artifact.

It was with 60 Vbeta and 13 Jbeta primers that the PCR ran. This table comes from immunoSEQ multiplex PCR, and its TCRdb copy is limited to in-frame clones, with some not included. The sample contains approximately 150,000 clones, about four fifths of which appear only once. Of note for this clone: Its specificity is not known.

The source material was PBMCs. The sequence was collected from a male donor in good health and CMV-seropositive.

The CDR3 coding sequence is TGTGCCAGCAGTTACGATCAGTCAAATTCACCCCTCCACTTT. Translation gives CASSYDQSNSPLHF. This chain connects TRBV6-6 to TRBJ1-6; D gene uncertain. Germline lookup yields CDR1 MNHNY and CDR2 SVGAGI (reference sequence). The CDR3 is 14 residues long. V lost 2 bases, J lost 7 bases, and 9 bases lay in between.